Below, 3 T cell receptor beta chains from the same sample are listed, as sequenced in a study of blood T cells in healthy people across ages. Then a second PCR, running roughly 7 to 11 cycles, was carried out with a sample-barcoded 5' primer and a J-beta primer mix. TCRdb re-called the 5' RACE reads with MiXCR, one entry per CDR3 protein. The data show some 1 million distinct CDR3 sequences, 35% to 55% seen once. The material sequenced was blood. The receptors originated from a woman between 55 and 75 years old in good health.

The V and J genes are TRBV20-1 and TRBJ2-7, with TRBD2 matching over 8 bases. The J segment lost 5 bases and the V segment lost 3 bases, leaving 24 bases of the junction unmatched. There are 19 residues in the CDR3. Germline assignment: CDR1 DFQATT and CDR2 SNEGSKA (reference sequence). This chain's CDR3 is CSASVSILAGRNPRNEQYF. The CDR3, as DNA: TGCAGTGCTAGCGTTTCTATCCTAGCGGGCCGCAATCCGAGGAACGAGCAGTACTTC.

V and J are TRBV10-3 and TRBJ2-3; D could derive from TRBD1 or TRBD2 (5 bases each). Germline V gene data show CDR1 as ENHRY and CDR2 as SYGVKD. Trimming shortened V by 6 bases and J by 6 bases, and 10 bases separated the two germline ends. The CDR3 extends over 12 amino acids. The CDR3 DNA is TGTGCCATCAGAATAGGGACGGATACGCAGTATTTT. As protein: CAIRIGTDTQYF.

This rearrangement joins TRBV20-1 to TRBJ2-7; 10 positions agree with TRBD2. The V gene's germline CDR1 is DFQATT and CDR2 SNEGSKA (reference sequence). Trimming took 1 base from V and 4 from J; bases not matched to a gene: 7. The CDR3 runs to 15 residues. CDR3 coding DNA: TGCAGTGCTAGAGTCGCTAGCGGGAGAGGGTACGAGCAGTACTTC. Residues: CSARVASGRGYEQYF.